The clone carrying this TCR beta chain appeared many times. Its matching antigen is unknown. This specimen comes from a study of spatial heterogeneity in lung cancer. Across the study: Detected beta-chain sequences consistently exceeded alpha-chain sequences.

Germline loops: CDR1 SGHTA, CDR2 FQGNSA. Deletions cut 5 bases from V and 5 bases from J, with 12 bases between. CDR3 length: 14 residues. The time point denotes: sample taken at primary tumor resection. Without sorting, whole RNA was sequenced from tumor, nontumor lung or frozen PBMC. TCRdb re-derived calls from the 5' RACE reads in MiXCR, one entry per CDR3 protein. Counted here are 60,000 to 75,000 distinct CDR3 sequences, approximately 6.3% occurring once; the ten biggest clones make up roughly 14%. Findings and caveats of the study: Follow-up blood showed ubiquitous expanded tumor TCRs less than blood at resection did.

The source was PBMCs, collected at surgery. The chain uses TRBV7-2 and TRBJ2-2; weak D call: TRBD2 (6 bases). This receptor was taken from a female donor with early-stage non-small cell lung cancer. The CDR3 DNA follows: TGTGCCAGCAGCACCCCGGGACTGACCGGGGAGCTGTTTTTT. Amino acid sequence: CASSTPGLTGELFF.